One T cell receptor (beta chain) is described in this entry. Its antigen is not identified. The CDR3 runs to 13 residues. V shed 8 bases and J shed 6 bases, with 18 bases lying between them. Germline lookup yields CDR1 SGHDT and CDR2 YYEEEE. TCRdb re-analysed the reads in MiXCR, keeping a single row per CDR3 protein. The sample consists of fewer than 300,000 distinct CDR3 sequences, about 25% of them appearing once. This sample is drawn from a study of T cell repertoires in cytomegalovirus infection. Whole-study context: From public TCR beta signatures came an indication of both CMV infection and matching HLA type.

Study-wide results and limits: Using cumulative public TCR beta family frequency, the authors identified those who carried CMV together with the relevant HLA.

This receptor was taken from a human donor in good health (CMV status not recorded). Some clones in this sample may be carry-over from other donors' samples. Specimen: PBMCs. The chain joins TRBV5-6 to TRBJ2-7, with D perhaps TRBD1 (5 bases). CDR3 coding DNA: TGTGCCAGTAGAACCAGGGTCTGGGGCGAGCAGTACTTC. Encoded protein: CASRTRVWGEQYF.